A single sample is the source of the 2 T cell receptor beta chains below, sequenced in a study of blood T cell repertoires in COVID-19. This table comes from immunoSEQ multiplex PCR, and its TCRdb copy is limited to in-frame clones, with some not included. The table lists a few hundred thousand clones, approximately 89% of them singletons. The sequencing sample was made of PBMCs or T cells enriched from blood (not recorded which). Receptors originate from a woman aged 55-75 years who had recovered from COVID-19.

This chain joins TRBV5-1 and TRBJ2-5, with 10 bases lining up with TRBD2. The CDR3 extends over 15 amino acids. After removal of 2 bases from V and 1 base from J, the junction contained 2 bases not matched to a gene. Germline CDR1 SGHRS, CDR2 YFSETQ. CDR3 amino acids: CASSLSGGAQETQYF. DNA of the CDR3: TGCGCCAGCAGCTTAAGCGGGGGGGCCCAAGAGACCCAGTACTTC.

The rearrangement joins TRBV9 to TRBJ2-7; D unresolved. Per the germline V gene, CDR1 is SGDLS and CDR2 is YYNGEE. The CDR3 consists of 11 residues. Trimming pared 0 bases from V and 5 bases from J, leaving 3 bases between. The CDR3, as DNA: TGTGCCAGCAGCGTAGGAGACGAGCAGTACTTC. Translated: CASSVGDEQYF. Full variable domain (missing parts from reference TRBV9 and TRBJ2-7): DSGVTQTPKHLITATGQRVTLRCSPRSGDLSVYWYQQSLDQGLQFLIQYYNGEERAKGNILERFSAQQFPDLHSELNLSSLELGDSALYFCASSVGDEQYFGPGTRLTVT.